This T cell receptor beta chain was observed in a study of shared clonotypes between healthy human individuals. At the deep level, the assay was run. Sequenced by immunoSEQ multiplex PCR; TCRdb stores in-frame clones only, minus some. Found here are around 88,000 clones, over 60% of them singletons; the top ten hold roughly 52%. Germline CDR1 and CDR2: MNHNY and SVGAGI (reference sequence). The CDR3 consists of 14 residues. Germline trimming cut 6 bases from V and 8 bases from J; bases unmatched to any gene: 10. Study donors comprised healthy, HIV-negative adults devoid of recent acute infection or vaccination. This clone came up many times.

The clonotype comes from a man aged 25-45 years in good health. The chain links TRBV6-6 to TRBJ2-7, with 10 bases aligning to TRBD2. Sequencing used memory CD8+ T cells sorted from blood. As to subset: CD45RO+ cells pooled with CCR7-negative TemRA cells. The CDR3 DNA reads as TGTGCCAGCAGCGGGACTAGCGTAAACCGGAAGCAGTACTTC. This gives the protein CASSGTSVNRKQYF.